Below are 11 T cell receptor beta chains sequenced from a single sample in a study of Ad26.COV2.S vaccination and SARS-CoV-2 variants (dated by TCRdb to the early 2020s). The method was the immunoSEQ multiplex PCR assay. Drawn from immuneACCESS, this table holds only the in-frame rearrangements with V and J called that TCRdb kept. Clones are partly lost; checked studies trace under half to an unresolved V gene and leave the rest unexplained. The sample table records roughly 420,000 clones; approximately 87% of these occur just once. 3.5% to 4% of the sample belongs to the ten largest clones. Interpreted using the paper, the treatment or condition label stands for: about 20 received Ad26.COV2.S at low or high dose, single or two shots; roughly 5 received placebo; per-sample allocation not given. For vaccine and placebo recipients, the sequenced repertoires came from samples collected on day 63 after the first injection.

Sequences were derived from peripheral blood, sampled in a trial of Ad26.COV2.S vaccine versus placebo. The receptors originated from a person between 18 and 59 years old who received the Ad26.COV2.S COVID-19 vaccine or a placebo.

The CDR3 bases are TGTGCCAGCAGCTCCGGACAGGGGAAAAGTCAGCCCCAGCATTTT. Translating gives CASSSGQGKSQPQHF. V gene TRBV28 combines with J gene TRBJ1-5; 9 bases match TRBD1. This CDR3 region has 15 residues. CDR1 and CDR2 from the germline V gene are MDHEN and SYDVKM. Trimming took 6 bases from V and 6 from J; bases not matched to a gene: 9. Full variable domain (rest looked up from reference TRBV28 and TRBJ1-5): DVKVTQSSRYLVKRTGEKVFLECVQDMDHENMFWYRQDPGLGLRLIYFSYDVKMKEKGDIPEGYSVSREKKERFSLILESASTNQTSMYLCASSSGQGKSQPQHFGDGTRLSIL.

The chain recombines TRBV27 with TRBJ1-4, with no clear D. The CDR3 covers 15 residues. Germline-derived CDR1 and CDR2 are MNHEY and SMNVEV (reference sequence). V was clipped by 10 bases and J by 8 bases, with 23 bases between them. The DNA for the CDR3 is TGTGCCACCAGAGAGAAGTTTTTTAACCAGGAAAAACTGTTTTTT. Translated, it gives CATREKFFNQEKLFF.

The V gene is TRBV7-8, the J gene TRBJ2-3, with D perhaps matching TRBD1 (6 bases). Trimming removed 5 bases at V and 2 bases at J, with 20 bases between. Germline-derived CDR1 and CDR2 are SGHVS and FQNEAQ. There are 17 residues in the CDR3. The DNA of the CDR3 is TGTGCCAGCAGCCCAATCGCAGGGGAGCCTCTCACAGATACGCAGTATTTT. Its protein product is CASSPIAGEPLTDTQYF. The complete variable domain, with remaining parts taken from reference TRBV7-8 and TRBJ2-3, reads GAGVSQSPRYKVAKRGQDVALRCDPISGHVSLFWYQQALGQGPEFLTYFQNEAQLDKSGLPSDRFFAERPEGSVSTLKIQRTQQEDSAVYLCASSPIAGEPLTDTQYFGPGTRLTVL.

The rearrangement uses TRBV5-6 and TRBJ1-2; D is unclear. The germline gives CDR1 SGHDT, CDR2 YYEEEE. The CDR3 is 12 residues long. Trimming shortened V by 1 base and J by 8 bases, and 9 bases separated the two germline ends. CDR3 coding DNA: TGTGCCAGCAGCTTGTACGGGGAGGGCTACACCTTC. Its translation is CASSLYGEGYTF.

This clone was seen ten or more times. V and J are TRBV2 and TRBJ1-6; D is perhaps TRBD1 (5 bases). Looked up from germline, CDR1 is SNHLY and CDR2 is FYNNEI. The germline V and J ends were trimmed by 7 bases and 0 bases, with 13 bases remaining between them. This CDR3 comprises 16 residues. The CDR3 DNA sequence: TGTGCCAGCAAGGGGCAGGGAAGCTCCTATAATTCACCCCTCCACTTT. It encodes CASKGQGSSYNSPLHF. The whole variable domain, filled in from reference TRBV2 and TRBJ1-6, reads EPEVTQTPSHQVTQMGQEVILRCVPISNHLYFYWYRQILGQKVEFLVSFYNNEISEKSEIFDDQFSVERPDGSNFTLKIRSTKLEDSAMYFCASKGQGSSYNSPLHFGNGTRLTVT.

The chain couples TRBV6-5 to TRBJ1-1; perhaps TRBD1 as D (5 bases). The CDR3 is made up of 14 amino acids. V was cut by 5 bases and J by 4 bases, with 14 bases left in between. The V gene's germline CDR1 is MNHEY and CDR2 SVGAGI. The CDR3 DNA reads as TGTGCCAGCAGTCTTCGAGCAGGGATCACTGAAGCTTTCTTT. It encodes CASSLRAGITEAFF.

The chain carries TRBV9 and TRBJ2-7; TRBD1 matches 7 bases. The CDR3 length is 16 residues. Trimming removed 0 bases from V and 0 bases from J; junction bases left unmatched: 6. Germline CDR1 reads SGDLS; CDR2 reads YYNGEE. CDR3: CASSVGDSQYSYEQYF. In nucleotides, the CDR3 is TGTGCCAGCAGCGTAGGGGACAGCCAGTACTCCTACGAGCAGTACTTC.

This chain connects TRBV9 to TRBJ2-5, with TRBD2 matching over 8 bases. This CDR3 spans 15 amino acids. Trimming cost V 4 bases and J 5 bases; bases outside gene matches: 10. The V gene's germline CDR1 is SGDLS and CDR2 YYNGEE. The CDR3 coding sequence is TGTGCCAGCAGCCCCCGGGGGGGCTCCTTGGAGACCCAGTACTTC. Translation gives CASSPRGGSLETQYF. Using reference TRBV9 and TRBJ2-5 for the parts outside the CDR3, the full variable domain is DSGVTQTPKHLITATGQRVTLRCSPRSGDLSVYWYQQSLDQGLQFLIQYYNGEERAKGNILERFSAQQFPDLHSELNLSSLELGDSALYFCASSPRGGSLETQYFGPGTRLLVL.

The chain couples TRBV4-3 to TRBJ2-2; 8 bases fit TRBD1. Per the germline V gene, CDR1 is LGHNA and CDR2 is YSLEER. The CDR3 spans 16 residues. The V gene end was trimmed by 5 bases and the J gene end by 4 bases; junction bases not matched to a gene: 9. The CDR3 is CASSLRQGASTGELFF. The CDR3 region has the DNA TGCGCCAGCAGCTTAAGGCAGGGGGCATCCACCGGGGAGCTGTTTTTT.

The V gene is TRBV28, the J gene TRBJ1-2; maybe TRBD1 (6 bases). This CDR3 comprises 14 residues. Trimming removed 2 bases from V and 5 bases from J, with 12 bases in between. The germline gives CDR1 MDHEN, CDR2 SYDVKM. In nucleotides, the CDR3 is TGTGCCAGCAGTTTAGAGGACAGTCTATATGGCTACACCTTC. Its translation is CASSLEDSLYGYTF.

The chain couples TRBV25-1 to TRBJ2-3, with D possibly being TRBD1 or TRBD2 (5 bases each). V shed 4 bases and J shed 1 base, with 12 bases lying between them. CDR3 length equals 15 residues. Germline-derived CDR1 and CDR2 are MGHDK and SYGVNS. The CDR3 region is CASSASLGGTDTQYF. The CDR3 DNA reads as TGTGCCAGCAGTGCAAGCCTGGGGGGCACAGATACGCAGTATTTT.